The rows below give T cell receptor beta chains drawn from one sample of a study of cytomegalovirus exposure and HLA in healthy donors. Data came from immunoSEQ multiplex PCR; TCRdb stores just in-frame clones and leaves some out. The sample holds roughly 160,000 clones, roughly 77% seen once. Source material: PBMCs. These receptors came from a woman aged 40 to 49 in good health and CMV-seropositive. CDR3s include the opening cysteine and the closing phenylalanine or tryptophan.

J gene: TRBJ1-1; V gene: TRBV2; CDR3 protein: CASRPARTAEAFF
J gene: TRBJ2-3; V gene: TRBV5-1; CDR3 protein: CASSTTSGRARDTQYF
J gene: TRBJ2-1; V gene: TRBV5-1; CDR3 protein: CASSLGTGLPRYNEQFF
J gene: TRBJ2-2; V gene: TRBV5-1; CDR3 protein: CASSLGLAGGANTGELFF
J gene: TRBJ2-4; V gene: TRBV10-2; CDR3 protein: CASSETGGATKNIQYF
J gene: TRBJ1-5; V gene: TRBV2; CDR3 protein: CASSEIRGVQPQHF
J gene: TRBJ2-7; V gene: TRBV28; CDR3 protein: CASSRGTGGAYEQYF
J gene: TRBJ2-3; V gene: TRBV6-6; CDR3 protein: CASSPRGRATQYF
J gene: TRBJ2-1; V gene: TRBV28; CDR3 protein: CASSLSSGGSYNEQFF
J gene: TRBJ2-1; V gene: TRBV28; CDR3 protein: CASSSGSSYNEQFF
J gene: TRBJ2-3; V gene: TRBV7-3; CDR3 protein: CASSLLAGQGDTQYF
J gene: TRBJ1-4; V gene: TRBV10-3; CDR3 protein: CAIAAGTTNEKLFF
J gene: TRBJ2-1; V gene: TRBV28; CDR3 protein: CASTNTPPSEQFF